This TCR beta chain appears in the sequencing data of a study of identical twins. The V gene end was trimmed by 6 bases and the J gene end by 10 bases; junction bases not matched to a gene: 13. Germline V gene sequence: CDR1 MNHNS, CDR2 SASEGT. The CDR3 is 16 residues long. TCRdb fed the 5' RACE reads into MiXCR, producing one record per CDR3 protein. The data show roughly 700,000 distinct CDR3 sequences, with 8.5% to 9% seen just once and 0.98% held by the top ten. The same sample was also studied in work on yellow fever vaccine responses in identical twins.

This chain joins TRBV6-1 and TRBJ1-4; 11 positions agree with TRBD1. The specimen sequenced was PBMCs. The source of this sequence is a woman under 30 in good health. The CDR3 region is CASSFNLGQGARKLFF. The CDR3 region has the DNA TGTGCCAGCAGCTTTAACCTTGGACAGGGGGCGCGAAAACTGTTTTTT.